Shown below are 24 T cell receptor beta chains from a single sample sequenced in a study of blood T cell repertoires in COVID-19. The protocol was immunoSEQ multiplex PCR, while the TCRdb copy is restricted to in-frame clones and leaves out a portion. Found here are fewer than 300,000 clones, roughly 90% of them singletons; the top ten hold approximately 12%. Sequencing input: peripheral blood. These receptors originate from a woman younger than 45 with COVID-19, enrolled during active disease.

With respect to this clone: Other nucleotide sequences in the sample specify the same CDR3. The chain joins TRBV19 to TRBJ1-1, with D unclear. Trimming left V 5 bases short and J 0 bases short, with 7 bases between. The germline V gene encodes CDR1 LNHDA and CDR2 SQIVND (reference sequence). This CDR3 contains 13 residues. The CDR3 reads CASSSQLNTEAFF. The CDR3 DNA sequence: TGTGCCAGTAGTTCACAGCTGAACACTGAAGCTTTCTTT. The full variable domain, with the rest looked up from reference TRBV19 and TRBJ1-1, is DGGITQSPKYLFRKEGQNVTLSCEQNLNHDAMYWYRQDPGQGLRLIYYSQIVNDFQKGDIAEGYSVSREKKESFPLTVTSAQKNPTAFYLCASSSQLNTEAFFGQGTRLTVV.

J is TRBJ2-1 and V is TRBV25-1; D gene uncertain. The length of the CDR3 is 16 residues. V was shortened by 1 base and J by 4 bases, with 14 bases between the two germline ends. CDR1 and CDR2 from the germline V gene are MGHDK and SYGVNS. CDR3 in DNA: TGTGCCAGCAGTGAATTGTTCCACGAGGATTACAATGAGCAGTTCTTC. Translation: CASSELFHEDYNEQFF.

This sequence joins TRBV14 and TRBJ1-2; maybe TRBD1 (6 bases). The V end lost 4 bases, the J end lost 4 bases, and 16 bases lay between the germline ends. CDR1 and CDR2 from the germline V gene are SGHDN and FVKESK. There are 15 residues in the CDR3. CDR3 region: CASSPWGQVPYGYTF. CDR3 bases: TGTGCCAGCAGCCCCTGGGGGCAGGTTCCCTATGGCTACACCTTC.

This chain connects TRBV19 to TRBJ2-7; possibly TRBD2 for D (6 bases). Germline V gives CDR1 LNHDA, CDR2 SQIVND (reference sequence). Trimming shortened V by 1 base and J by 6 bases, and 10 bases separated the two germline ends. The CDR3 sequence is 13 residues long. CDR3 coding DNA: TGTGCCAGTAGTATAGCGGGGGAAGGCGAGCAGTACTTC. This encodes CASSIAGEGEQYF.

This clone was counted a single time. Here the CDR3 reads CASSSQAGGHEQYF. In DNA form, the CDR3 reads TGTGCCAGCAGTTCCCAGGCGGGTGGGCACGAGCAGTACTTC. The chain has TRBV28 and TRBJ2-7; perhaps TRBD2 as D (5 bases). The CDR3 loop spans 14 amino acids. Germline assignment: CDR1 MDHEN and CDR2 SYDVKM. Trimming took off 4 bases at V and 5 bases at J, with 15 bases between the two ends.

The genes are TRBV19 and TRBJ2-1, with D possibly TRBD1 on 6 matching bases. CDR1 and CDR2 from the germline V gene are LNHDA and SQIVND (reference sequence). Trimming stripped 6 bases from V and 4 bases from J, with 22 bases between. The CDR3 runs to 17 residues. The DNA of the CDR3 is TGTGCCAGTAGCTTAACCCTCGGACAGCAGGGATACAATGAGCAGTTCTTC. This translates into CASSLTLGQQGYNEQFF.

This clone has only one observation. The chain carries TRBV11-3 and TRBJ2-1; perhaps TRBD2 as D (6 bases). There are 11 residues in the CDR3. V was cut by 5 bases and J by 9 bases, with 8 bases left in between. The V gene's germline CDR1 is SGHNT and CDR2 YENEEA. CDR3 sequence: CASSRGSEQFF. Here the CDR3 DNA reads TGTGCCAGCAGCCGGGGGTCTGAGCAGTTCTTC. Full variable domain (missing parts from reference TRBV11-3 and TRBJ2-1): EAGVVQSPRYKIIEKKQPVAFWCNPISGHNTLYWYLQNLGQGPELLIRYENEEAVDDSQLPKDRFSAERLKGVDSTLKIQPAELGDSAVYLCASSRGSEQFFGPGTRLTVL.

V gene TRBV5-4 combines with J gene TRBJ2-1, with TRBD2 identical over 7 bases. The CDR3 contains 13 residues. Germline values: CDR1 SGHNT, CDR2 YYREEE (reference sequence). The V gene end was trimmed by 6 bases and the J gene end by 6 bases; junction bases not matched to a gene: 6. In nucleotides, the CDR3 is TGTGCCAGCACCCGGGGAGGGGTCAATGAGCAGTTCTTC. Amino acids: CASTRGGVNEQFF.

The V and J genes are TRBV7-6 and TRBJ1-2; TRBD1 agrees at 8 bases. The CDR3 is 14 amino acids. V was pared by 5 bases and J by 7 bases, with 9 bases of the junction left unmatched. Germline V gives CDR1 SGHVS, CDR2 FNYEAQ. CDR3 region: CASSEGTGGLGYTF. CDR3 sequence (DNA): TGTGCCAGCAGCGAGGGTACAGGGGGGCTTGGCTACACCTTC.

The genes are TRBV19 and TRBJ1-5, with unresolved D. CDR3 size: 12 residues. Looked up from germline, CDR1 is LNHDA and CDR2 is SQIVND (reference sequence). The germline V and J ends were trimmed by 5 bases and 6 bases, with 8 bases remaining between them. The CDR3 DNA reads TGTGCCAGTAGTGCCCGGGGTCAGCCCCAGCATTTT. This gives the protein CASSARGQPQHF. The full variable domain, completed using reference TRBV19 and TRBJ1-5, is DGGITQSPKYLFRKEGQNVTLSCEQNLNHDAMYWYRQDPGQGLRLIYYSQIVNDFQKGDIAEGYSVSREKKESFPLTVTSAQKNPTAFYLCASSARGQPQHFGDGTRLSIL.

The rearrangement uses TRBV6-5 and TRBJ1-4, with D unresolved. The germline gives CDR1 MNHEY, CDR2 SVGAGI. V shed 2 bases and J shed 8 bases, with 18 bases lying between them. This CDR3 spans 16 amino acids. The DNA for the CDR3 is TGTGCCAGCAGTTACACCTGGACTGGTCGGCGGGAAAAACTGTTTTTT. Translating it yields CASSYTWTGRREKLFF.

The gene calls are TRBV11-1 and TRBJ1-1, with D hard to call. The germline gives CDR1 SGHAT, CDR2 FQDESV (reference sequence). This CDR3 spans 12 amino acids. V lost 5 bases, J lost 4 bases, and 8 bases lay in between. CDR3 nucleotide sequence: TGTGCCAGCAGCCCGAGTGGCACTGAAGCTTTCTTT. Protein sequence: CASSPSGTEAFF.

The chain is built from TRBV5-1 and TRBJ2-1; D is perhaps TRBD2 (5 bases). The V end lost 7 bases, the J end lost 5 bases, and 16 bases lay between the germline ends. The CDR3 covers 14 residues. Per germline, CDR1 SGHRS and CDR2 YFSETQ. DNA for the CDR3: TGCGCCAGCCGGGGATGGCGCGAGGACAATGAGCAGTTCTTC. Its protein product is CASRGWREDNEQFF.

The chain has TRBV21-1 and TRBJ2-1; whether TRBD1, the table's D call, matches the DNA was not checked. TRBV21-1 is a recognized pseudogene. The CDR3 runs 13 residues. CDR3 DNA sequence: TGTGCCAGCAGGTCAGGCACCTACAATGAGCAGTTCTTC. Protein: CASRSGTYNEQFF.

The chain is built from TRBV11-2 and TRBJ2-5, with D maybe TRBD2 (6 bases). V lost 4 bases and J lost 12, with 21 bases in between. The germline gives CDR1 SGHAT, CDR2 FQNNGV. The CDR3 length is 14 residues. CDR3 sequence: CASSSGVSGPPKYF. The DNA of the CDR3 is TGTGCCAGCAGCTCGGGGGTATCGGGTCCTCCAAAGTACTTC.

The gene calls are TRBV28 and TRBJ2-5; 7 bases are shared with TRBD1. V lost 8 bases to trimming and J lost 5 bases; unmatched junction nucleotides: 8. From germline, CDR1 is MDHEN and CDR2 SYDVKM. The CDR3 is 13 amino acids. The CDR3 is CASRRTGWETQYF. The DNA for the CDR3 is TGTGCCAGCCGACGGACAGGTTGGGAGACCCAGTACTTC.

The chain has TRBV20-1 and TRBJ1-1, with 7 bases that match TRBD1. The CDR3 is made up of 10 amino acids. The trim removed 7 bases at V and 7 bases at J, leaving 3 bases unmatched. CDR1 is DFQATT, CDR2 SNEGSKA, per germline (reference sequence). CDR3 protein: CSVGQLEAFF. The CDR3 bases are TGCAGTGTGGGACAGCTTGAAGCTTTCTTT.

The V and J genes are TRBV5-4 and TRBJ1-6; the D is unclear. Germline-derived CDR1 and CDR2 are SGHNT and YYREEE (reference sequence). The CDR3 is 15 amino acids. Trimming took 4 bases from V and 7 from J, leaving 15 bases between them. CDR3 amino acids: CASSPGRAWNSPLHF. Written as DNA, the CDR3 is TGTGCCAGCAGCCCGGGGAGGGCTTGGAATTCACCCCTCCACTTT.

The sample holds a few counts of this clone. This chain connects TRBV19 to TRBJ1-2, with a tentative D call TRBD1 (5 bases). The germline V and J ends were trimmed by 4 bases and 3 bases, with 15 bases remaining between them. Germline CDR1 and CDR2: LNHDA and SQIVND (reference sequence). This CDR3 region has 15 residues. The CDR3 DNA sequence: TGTGCCAGTAGTACGACCTTGGGGGGAGACTATGGCTACACCTTC. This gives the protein CASSTTLGGDYGYTF.

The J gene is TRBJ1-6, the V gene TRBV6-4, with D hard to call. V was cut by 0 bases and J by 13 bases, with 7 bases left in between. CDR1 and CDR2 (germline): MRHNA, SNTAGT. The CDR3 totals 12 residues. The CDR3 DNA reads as TGTGCCAGCAGTGACTCGTCAGGCCCCCTCCACTTT. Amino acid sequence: CASSDSSGPLHF.

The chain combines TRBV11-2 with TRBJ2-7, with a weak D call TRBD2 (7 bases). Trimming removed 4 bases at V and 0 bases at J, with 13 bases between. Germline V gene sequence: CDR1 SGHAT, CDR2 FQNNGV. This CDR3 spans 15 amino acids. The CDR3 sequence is CASSWEGGHSYEQYF. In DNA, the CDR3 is TGTGCCAGCAGCTGGGAGGGGGGCCACTCCTACGAGCAGTACTTC.

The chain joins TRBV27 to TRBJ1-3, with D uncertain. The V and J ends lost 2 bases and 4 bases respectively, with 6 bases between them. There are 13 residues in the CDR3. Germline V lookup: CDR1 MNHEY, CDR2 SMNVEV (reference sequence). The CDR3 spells CASSLRVGNTIYF. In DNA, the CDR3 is TGTGCCAGCAGTTTACGAGTCGGAAACACCATATATTTT.

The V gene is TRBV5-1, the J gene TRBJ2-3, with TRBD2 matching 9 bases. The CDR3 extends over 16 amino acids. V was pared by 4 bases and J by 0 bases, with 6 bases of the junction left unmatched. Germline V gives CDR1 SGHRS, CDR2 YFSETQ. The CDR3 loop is CASSPLAGESTDTQYF. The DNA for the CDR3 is TGCGCCAGCAGCCCCTTAGCGGGGGAGAGCACAGATACGCAGTATTTT.

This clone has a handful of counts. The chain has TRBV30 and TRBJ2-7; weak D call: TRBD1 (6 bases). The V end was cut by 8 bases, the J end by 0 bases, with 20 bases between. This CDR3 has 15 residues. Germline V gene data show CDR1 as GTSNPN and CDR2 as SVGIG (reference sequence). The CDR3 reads CALVALGHGSYEQYF. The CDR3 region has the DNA TGTGCCCTGGTTGCACTGGGACACGGCTCCTACGAGCAGTACTTC.